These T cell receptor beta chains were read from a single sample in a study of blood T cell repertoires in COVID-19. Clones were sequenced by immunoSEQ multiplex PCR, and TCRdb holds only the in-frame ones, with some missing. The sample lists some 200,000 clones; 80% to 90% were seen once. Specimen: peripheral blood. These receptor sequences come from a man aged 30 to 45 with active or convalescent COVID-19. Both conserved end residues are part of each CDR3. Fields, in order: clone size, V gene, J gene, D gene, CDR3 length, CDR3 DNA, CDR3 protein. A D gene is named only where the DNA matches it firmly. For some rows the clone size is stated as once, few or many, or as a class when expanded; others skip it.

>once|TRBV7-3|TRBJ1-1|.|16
TGTGCCAGCAGCTTACTGGGGGGGCCGGTGGACACTGAAGCTTTCTTT
CASSLLGGPVDTEAFF
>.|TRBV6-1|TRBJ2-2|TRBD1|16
TGTGCCAGCATTGACAGGGGGCCTCCCAGCACCGGGGAGCTGTTTTTT
CASIDRGPPSTGELFF
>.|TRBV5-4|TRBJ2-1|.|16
TGTGCCAGCAGCTTGAGCGCGGGGGCCTCCTACAATGAGCAGTTCTTC
CASSLSAGASYNEQFF
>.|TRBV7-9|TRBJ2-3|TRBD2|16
TGTGCCAGCAGCTTAGTAGCGGGAGATCCCACAGATACGCAGTATTTT
CASSLVAGDPTDTQYF
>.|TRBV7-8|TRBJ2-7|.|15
TGTGCCAGCAGCTTAGCCAGCGGAGACTCCTACGAGCAGTACTTC
CASSLASGDSYEQYF
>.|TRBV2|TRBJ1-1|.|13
TGTGCCAGCAGGGCGGAGTCGGGCACTGAAGCTTTCTTT
CASRAESGTEAFF
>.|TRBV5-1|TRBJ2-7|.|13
TGCGCCAGCAGATCGATGAGCTCCTACGAGCAGTACTTC
CASRSMSSYEQYF
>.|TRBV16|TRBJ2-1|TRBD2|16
TGTGCCAGCAGCCAAAAGAATAACGGGGGGGCCGGTGAGCAGTTCTTC
CASSQKNNGGAGEQFF
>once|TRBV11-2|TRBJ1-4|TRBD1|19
TGTGCCAGCAGCTTAGGGGACCACCGCAGGGGGCGAGGTAATGAAAAACTGTTTTTT
CASSLGDHRRGRGNEKLFF
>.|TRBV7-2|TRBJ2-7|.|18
TGTGCCAGCAGTCCTAAATCCGGGACATCATATAACACCTACGAGCAGTACTTC
CASSPKSGTSYNTYEQYF
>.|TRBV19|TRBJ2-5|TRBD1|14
TGTGCCAGTAGTTCGACAGGGACAAAAGAGACCCAGTACTTC
CASSSTGTKETQYF
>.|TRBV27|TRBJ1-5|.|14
TGTGCCAGCAGTTTTGGGGCATTTGGGCAGCCCCAGCATTTT
CASSFGAFGQPQHF
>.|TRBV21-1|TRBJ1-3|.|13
TGTGCCAGCAACCAACAGGGGGGGGACACCATATATTTT
CASNQQGGDTIYF
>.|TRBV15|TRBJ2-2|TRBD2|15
TGTGCCACCAGCAGACGGACTAGCGGGGGCGGGGAGCTGTTTTTT
CATSRRTSGGGELFF
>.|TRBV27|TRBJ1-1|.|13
TGTGCCAGCAGTCACCGCAGGGCTGGTGAAGCTTTCTTT
CASSHRRAGEAFF
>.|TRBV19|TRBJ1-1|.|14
TGTGCCAGTAGTGCGGCCAGGGAGAACACTGAAGCTTTCTTT
CASSAARENTEAFF
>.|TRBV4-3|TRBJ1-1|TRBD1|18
TGCGCCAGCAGCCAAGTCCTCGGGACAGGGTATGGGAGCACTGAAGCTTTCTTT
CASSQVLGTGYGSTEAFF
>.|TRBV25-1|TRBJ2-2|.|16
TGTGCCAGCAGTGAATACGGCAGAGGTGACACCGGGGAGCTGTTTTTT
CASSEYGRGDTGELFF
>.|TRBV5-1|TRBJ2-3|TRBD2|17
TGCGCCAGCAGCATCGGGACTAGCGGTGCTAGCACAGATACGCAGTATTTT
CASSIGTSGASTDTQYF
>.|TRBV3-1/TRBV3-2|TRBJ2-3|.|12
TGTGCCAGCAGCCAAGTAGCCCCTGATAAGTATTTT
CASSQVAPDKYF
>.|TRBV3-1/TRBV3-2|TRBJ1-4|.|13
TGTGCCAGCAGCGTCACAACTAATGAAAAACTGTTTTTT
CASSVTTNEKLFF
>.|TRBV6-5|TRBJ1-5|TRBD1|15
TGTGCCAGCAGTTACTCCGGGACAGGGGATCAGCCCCAGCATTTT
CASSYSGTGDQPQHF
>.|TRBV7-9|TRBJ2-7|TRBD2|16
TGTGCCAGCAGCTTAGCGGGGACGGGAGGAGCCTACGAGCAGTACTTC
CASSLAGTGGAYEQYF
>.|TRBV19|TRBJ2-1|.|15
TGTGCCAGCCGAACGACTGACCACCCTTACAATGAGCAGTTCTTC
CASRTTDHPYNEQFF
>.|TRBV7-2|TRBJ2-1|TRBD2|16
TGTGCCAGCAGCTTAGGGGCTAGCGGGGGGTACAATGAGCAGTTCTTC
CASSLGASGGYNEQFF
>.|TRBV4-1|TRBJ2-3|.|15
TGCGCCAGCAGCCAAGAGGCGGCCGGCACAGATACGCAGTATTTT
CASSQEAAGTDTQYF
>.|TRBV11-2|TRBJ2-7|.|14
TGTGCCAGCAGCCGATCCCAAGCCTACGACGAGCAGTACTTC
CASSRSQAYDEQYF
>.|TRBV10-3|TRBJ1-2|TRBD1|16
TGTGCCATCAGTATTTCCATAGGACAGGATGGAAATGGCTACACCTTC
CAISISIGQDGNGYTF
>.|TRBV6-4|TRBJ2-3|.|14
TGTGCCAGCAGTGGGGAGGGGGGCACAGATACGCAGTATTTT
CASSGEGGTDTQYF
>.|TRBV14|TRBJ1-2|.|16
TGTGCCAGCAGTCCGGCCGCAGGAGGGCCCCGCTATGGCTACACCTTC
CASSPAAGGPRYGYTF
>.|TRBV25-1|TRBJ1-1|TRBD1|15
TGTGCCAGCAGTGAGAGACAGGGCGTGAACACTGAAGCTTTCTTT
CASSERQGVNTEAFF
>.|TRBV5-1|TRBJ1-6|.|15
TGCGCCAGCAGCTTGATTGCGGGGGCGAATTCACCCCTCCACTTT
CASSLIAGANSPLHF
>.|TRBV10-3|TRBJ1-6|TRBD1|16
TGTGCCATCAGTGAGTCGACAGGGGCCCGCGGGTCACCCCTCCACTTT
CAISESTGARGSPLHF
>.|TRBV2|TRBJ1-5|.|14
TGTGCCAGCAGTGAGGGGGCGCGCAATCAGCCCCAGCATTTT
CASSEGARNQPQHF
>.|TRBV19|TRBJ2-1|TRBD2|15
TGTGCCAGTAGTATTGTCGGACTAGCGAACAATGAGCAGTTCTTC
CASSIVGLANNEQFF
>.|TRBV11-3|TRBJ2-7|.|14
TGTGCCAGCAGCCCCACAGCAAACTCCTACGAGCAGTACTTC
CASSPTANSYEQYF
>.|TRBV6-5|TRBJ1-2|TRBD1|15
TGTGCCAGCAGTTACTCGACAGGGGCTGGGTATGGCTACACCTTC
CASSYSTGAGYGYTF